This T cell receptor (beta chain) was observed in a study of CD8 T cells in ankylosing spondylitis. Study-wide findings and caveats: Seven to nine highly homologous variants formed a TCR beta motif that appeared characteristic of ankylosing spondylitis blood. Disease-associated clonotypes exhibited CD8+ identity and were relatively infrequent in peripheral blood.

The sample holds a few counts of this clonotype. Its antigen is not identified. The CDR3 length is 14 residues. The germline V gene encodes CDR1 SGHRS and CDR2 YFSETQ. Trimming cost V 0 bases and J 8 bases; bases outside gene matches: 4. As the method for making TCR beta libraries, quantitative 5'-RACE with molecular barcodes was used. Via MiXCR, TCRdb re-called the 5' RACE reads, giving one row per CDR3 protein. The table includes some 840,000 distinct CDR3 sequences, about an eighth detected once. The chain is built from TRBV5-1 and TRBJ2-4; 8 bases match TRBD1. Sequencing used blood, either unsorted or a sorted T cell fraction (not recorded which). The TCR sequence derives from a male donor with ankylosing spondylitis. In nucleotides, the CDR3 is TGCGCCAGCAGCTTGGGCCAGGGGGCGGACATTCAGTACTTC. This encodes CASSLGQGADIQYF.